This T cell receptor beta chain was identified in a study of OX40 agonist ivuxolimab in advanced cancers. The study in broad terms: The costimulatory receptor OX40 (CD134) was targeted by ivuxolimab, a fully human IgG2 agonistic monoclonal antibody. Of the approximately 50 patients in dose escalation, around 19 had hepatocellular carcinoma, some 15 had melanoma, 9 had renal cell carcinoma and 9 had head and neck cancer. Patients were allowed to have had prior anti-PD-1, anti-PD-L1 or anti-CTLA-4 therapy, and 40% of the dose-escalation patients had been treated with checkpoint inhibitors. The dose-escalation cohort was around 84% male with a mean age of around 62 years, ranging from roughly 23 to 85. Peripheral TCRbeta sequencing was intended to test whether TCR sequence diversity was altered and clonal T-cell expansion was caused by ivuxolimab. Partial responses occurred in three dose-escalation patients, of whom one had hepatocellular carcinoma and two had cutaneous melanoma. Intravenous ivuxolimab was administered to patients every 2 weeks at six dose levels: 0.01, 0.1, 0.3, 1.5, 3 and 10 mg/kg. The paper covers the monotherapy dose-escalation part of the phase I ivuxolimab trial, which included N ≈ 50 patients. Study-wide findings and limitations: Low levels of normalized T-cell clonal expansion were also seen in some patients who did not respond. On average, CD8+ T cells showed more expanded clones than CD4+ T cells after ivuxolimab. Which antigens the clonally expanded peripheral T cells were specific for was not determined. In the 0.1-3.0 mg/kg groups, partial responders were among the patients with the lowest normalized peripheral clonal expansion, particularly in CD8+ T cells. At doses of 0.1 to 3.0 mg/kg, clonal expansion of both CD4+ and CD8+ T cells in blood was seen between baseline and week 6.

Genomic DNA was isolated from the sorted cells so that the TCRbeta CDR3 region could be sequenced. The immunoSEQ Assay was used for sequencing of TCRbeta CDR3 regions. TCRdb mirrors the immuneACCESS table, restricted to in-frame sequences. Some clones are absent from its copies; in checked studies, under half trace to an unresolved V gene, and the reason for the others is unknown. This sample has tens of thousands of clones in its table, and around 90% of those were observed once. 9.5% to 12% of the sample comes from the top ten. Details on this clone: Its antigen remains undetermined. Base quality data are lacking; no much larger clone is found one base away.

Patients with autoimmune disease history or receiving systemic immunosuppression were excluded from the trial. Peripheral blood for TCR sequencing was drawn from every dose cohort at baseline, at cycle 4 day 1 and at cycle 7 day 1. The samples were drawn from a first-in-human, open-label, multicenter phase I dose-escalation trial of ivuxolimab. Adults with locally advanced or metastatic melanoma, renal cell, hepatocellular, or head and neck squamous cell carcinoma were enrolled in the trial. Before TCR sequencing, CD4+ T cells and CD8+ T cells were sorted from peripheral blood as separate populations. At the junction V is shortened by 1 base and J by 0 bases, with 7 bases in between. From the germline V gene, CDR1 is SGHRS and CDR2 is YFSETQ. Inclusive of the bounding cysteine and phenylalanine, the CDR3 is 14 residues long. This entry keeps only the CDR3 DNA: 42 bases, framed from base 1.

The receptor chain draws on TRBV5-1 and TRBJ1-1; the D gene lacks a confident call. The source of this sequence is an adult with an advanced solid tumor such as melanoma, head and neck, liver or kidney cancer. The material sequenced was CD4+ or CD8+ T cells sorted from blood, taken in a trial of the OX40 agonist ivuxolimab. The bases are TGCGCCAGCAGCTTGATCTGGTTGAACACTGAAGCTTTCTTT. Its coded protein is CASSLIWLNTEAFF.